This T cell receptor beta chain was found in a study of T cell responses to AZD1222 COVID-19 vaccine. TCRdb keeps only in-frame clones here, not all; method: immunoSEQ multiplex PCR. The repertoire consists of about 110,000 clones, with around 81% occurring once and the leading ten covering 3.5% to 5%. The CDR3 has 12 amino acids. Deletions cut 2 bases from V and 9 bases from J, with 12 bases between. CDR1 GTSNPN and CDR2 SVGIG come from the germline V gene (reference sequence). Findings and limits, study-wide: At 160-218 and 743-854, vaccine-associated CD4 TCRs were dominant, and they spanned spike. It was only a handful of AZD1222 recipients who were seropositive at baseline.

A note on this clone: Its antigen is unidentified.

The chain combines TRBV30 with TRBJ2-3; TRBD1 or TRBD2 may be the D gene (6 bases each). The material sequenced was peripheral blood, taken on day 0 of AZD1222 vaccination. This receptor was obtained from an adult in good health. CDR3 protein: CAWSRGVRTQYF. DNA for the CDR3: TGTGCCTGGAGTAGGGGGGTAAGAACGCAGTATTTT. The full variable domain, with the rest looked up from reference TRBV30 and TRBJ2-3, is SQTIHQWPATLVQPVGSPLSLECTVEGTSNPNLYWYRQAAGRGLQLLFYSVGIGQISSEVPQNLSASRPQDRQFILSSKKLLLSDSGFYLCAWSRGVRTQYFGPGTRLTVL.